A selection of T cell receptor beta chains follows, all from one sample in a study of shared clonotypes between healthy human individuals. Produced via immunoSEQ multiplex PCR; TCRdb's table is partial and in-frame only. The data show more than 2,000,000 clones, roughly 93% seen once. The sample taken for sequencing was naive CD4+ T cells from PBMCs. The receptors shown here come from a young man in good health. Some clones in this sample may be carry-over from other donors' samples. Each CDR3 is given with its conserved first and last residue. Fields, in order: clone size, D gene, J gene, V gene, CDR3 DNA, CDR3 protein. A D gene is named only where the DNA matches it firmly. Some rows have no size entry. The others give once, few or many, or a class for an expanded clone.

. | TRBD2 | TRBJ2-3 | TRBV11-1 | TGTGCCAGCAGCCGGATAGCGGGAGGGAGCACAGATACGCAGTATTTT | CASSRIAGGSTDTQYF
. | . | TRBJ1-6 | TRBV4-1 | TGCGCCAGCAGCCAAGGAGGAACATACCACTTT | CASSQGGTYHF
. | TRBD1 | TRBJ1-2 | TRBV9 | TGTGCCAGCAGCCCCGGGACAGGGAGCGGCTACACCTTC | CASSPGTGSGYTF
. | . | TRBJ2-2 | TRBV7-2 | TGTGCCAGCAGCTTATTTTCTTGGATAAACACCGGGGAGCTGTTTTTT | CASSLFSWINTGELFF
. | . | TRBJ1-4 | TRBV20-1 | TGCAGTGCTAGAGAAGGCGAAAAACTGTTTTTT | CSAREGEKLFF
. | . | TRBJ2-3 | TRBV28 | TGTGCCAGCAGTGTCTGGGCGGATACGCAGTATTTT | CASSVWADTQYF
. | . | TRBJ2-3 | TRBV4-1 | TGCGCCAGCAGCCAACCTGGACGGACAGATACGCAGTATTTT | CASSQPGRTDTQYF
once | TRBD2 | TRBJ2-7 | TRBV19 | TGTGCCAGTAGTATCGCGCTAGCGGACGAGCAGTACTTC | CASSIALADEQYF
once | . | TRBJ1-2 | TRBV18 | TGTGCCAGCTCACCGCGGGCGGGGGAAGACTATGGCTACACCTTC | CASSPRAGEDYGYTF
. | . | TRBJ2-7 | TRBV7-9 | TGTGCCAGCAGCTCTGGACCTCTGTGGTACTTC | CASSSGPLWYF
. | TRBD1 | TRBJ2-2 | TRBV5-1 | TGCGCCAGCAGCTTCGACAGGGGCGGTGGCACCGGGGAGCTGTTTTTT | CASSFDRGGGTGELFF
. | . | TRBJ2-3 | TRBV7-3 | TGTGCCAGCAGCCTAGACACAGATACGCAGTATTTT | CASSLDTDTQYF
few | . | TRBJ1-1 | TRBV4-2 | TGTGCCAGCAGCCAATCCCCGACACCGATGGGCACTGAAGCTTTCTTT | CASSQSPTPMGTEAFF
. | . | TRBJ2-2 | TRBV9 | TGTGCCAGCACCAGGACACAAACGAACACCGGGGAGCTGTTTTTT | CASTRTQTNTGELFF
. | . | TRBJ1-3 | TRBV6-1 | TGTGCCTTACTCCCACCGGCTGGAAACACCATATATTTT | CALLPPAGNTIYF
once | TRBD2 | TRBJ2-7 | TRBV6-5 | TGTGCCAGCAGCGGCCCCGGGACTAGCTTCGGGGAGCAGTACTTC | CASSGPGTSFGEQYF
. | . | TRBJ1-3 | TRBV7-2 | TGTGCCAGCACCTCCCAGGGGCGCTCTGGAAACACCATATATTTT | CASTSQGRSGNTIYF
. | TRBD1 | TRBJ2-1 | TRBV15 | TGTGCCACCAGCAGTCGACAGGGACCTTCCTACAATGAGCAGTTCTTC | CATSSRQGPSYNEQFF
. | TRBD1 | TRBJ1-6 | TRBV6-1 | TGTGCCAGCAGTGCACCCCGGGACAGGGGAAATTCACCCCTCCACTTT | CASSAPRDRGNSPLHF
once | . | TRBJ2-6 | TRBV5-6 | TGTGCCAGCAGACCACAGGTCCTAGGGACTGGGGCCAACGTCCTGACTTTC | CASRPQVLGTGANVLTF
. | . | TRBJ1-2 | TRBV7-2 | TGTGCCAGCAGCTTGAGGTACTATGGCTACACCTTC | CASSLRYYGYTF
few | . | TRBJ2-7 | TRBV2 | TGTGCCGGAGGGACGGCGCACTACGAGCAGTACTTC | CAGGTAHYEQYF
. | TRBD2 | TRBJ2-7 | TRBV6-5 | TGTGCCAGCGGGACTAGTATTTACGAGCAGTACTTC | CASGTSIYEQYF
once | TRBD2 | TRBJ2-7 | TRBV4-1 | TGCGCCAGCAGCCAACGGACTAGTGCGGCCTACGAGCAGTACTTC | CASSQRTSAAYEQYF
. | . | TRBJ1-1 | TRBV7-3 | TGTGCCAGCAGCTTAGGGGGGCCGACAATCAAGAACACTGAAGCTTTCTTT | CASSLGGPTIKNTEAFF
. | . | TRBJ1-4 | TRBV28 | TGTGCCAGCGGGGGTTCAAGTGCAACTAATGAAAAACTGTTTTTT | CASGGSSATNEKLFF
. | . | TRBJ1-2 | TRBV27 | TGTGCCAGCAGTCCCCGGGGCGGAACTTATGGCTACACCTTC | CASSPRGGTYGYTF
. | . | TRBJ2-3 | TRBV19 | TGTGCCAGTAGTGGCACGGGGGGCTATACGCAGTATTTT | CASSGTGGYTQYF
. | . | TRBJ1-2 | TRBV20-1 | TGCAGTGCCACGGGGACGCGGGGCTACACCTTC | CSATGTRGYTF
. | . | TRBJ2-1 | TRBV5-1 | TGCGCCAGCAGCGGGCAGGGGACTAATTACAATGAGCAGTTCTTC | CASSGQGTNYNEQFF
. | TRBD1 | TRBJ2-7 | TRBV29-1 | TGCAGCGGTCTATCCCCGGGACAGGCCACCTACGAGCAGTACTTC | CSGLSPGQATYEQYF
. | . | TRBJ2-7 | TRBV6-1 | TGTGCCAGCAGTGCCGCATTGGGAACCTACGAGCAGTACTTC | CASSAALGTYEQYF
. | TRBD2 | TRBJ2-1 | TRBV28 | TGTGCCAGCAGTCCCGGGACTAGCGGGAGGGTTGAGCAGTTCTTC | CASSPGTSGRVEQFF
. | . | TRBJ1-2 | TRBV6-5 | TGTGCCAGCACCTTGAGCTTGGGCTATGGCTACACCTTC | CASTLSLGYGYTF
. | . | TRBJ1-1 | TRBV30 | TGTGCCTCCAGAGGGGGAGGGGGGCGTCGTTTATTCACTGAAGCTTTCTTT | CASRGGGGRRLFTEAFF
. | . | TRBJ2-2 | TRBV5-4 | TGTGCCAGCAGCTTGACACAGCCTAACACCGGGGAGCTGTTTTTT | CASSLTQPNTGELFF
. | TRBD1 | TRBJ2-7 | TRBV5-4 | TGTGCCAGCAGCTTGGCCCCAGGGGGCGAGCAGTACTTC | CASSLAPGGEQYF
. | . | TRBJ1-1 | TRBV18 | TGTGCCAGCTCATCGGGCCGGGAAACTGAAGCTTTCTTT | CASSSGRETEAFF
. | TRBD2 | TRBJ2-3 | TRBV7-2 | TGTGCCAGCAGCCCCCGTGGTAGCGGGGGGCCAAGAGGTACAGATACGCAGTATTTT | CASSPRGSGGPRGTDTQYF
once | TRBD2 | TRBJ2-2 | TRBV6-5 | TGTGCCAGCACTAAGCGGGGCACCGGGGAGCTGTTTTTT | CASTKRGTGELFF
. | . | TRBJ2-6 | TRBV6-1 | TGTGCCAGCAGTGACCCGACTTGGGGGCCTTCTGGGGCCAACGTCCTGACTTTC | CASSDPTWGPSGANVLTF
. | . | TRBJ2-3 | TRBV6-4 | TGTGCCAGCAGTGACTTTGCTAGTACATCTAGCACAGATACGCAGTATTTT | CASSDFASTSSTDTQYF
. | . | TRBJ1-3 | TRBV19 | TGTGCCAGTAGTATAGCCCGATGGGCCGTCGGAAACACCATATATTTT | CASSIARWAVGNTIYF
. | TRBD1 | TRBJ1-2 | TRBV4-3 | TGCGCCAGCAGCCTGGCTCCGGGACAGGGGGTCTATGGCTACACCTTC | CASSLAPGQGVYGYTF
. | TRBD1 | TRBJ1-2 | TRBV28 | TGTGCCAGCAGTTCCACCAGGGACAGGGGGCGTTTAACTAATGGCTACACCTTC | CASSSTRDRGRLTNGYTF
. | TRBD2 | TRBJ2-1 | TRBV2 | TGTGCCAGCCCGGCTAGCGGGAGACTGGGCTCCTACAATGAGCAGTTCTTC | CASPASGRLGSYNEQFF
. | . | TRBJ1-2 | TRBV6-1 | TGTGCCAGCAGTCCCCCCGGGAACTATGGCTACACCTTC | CASSPPGNYGYTF
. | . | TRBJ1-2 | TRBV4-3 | TGCGCCAGCAGCCATGTTAACTATGGCTACACCTTC | CASSHVNYGYTF
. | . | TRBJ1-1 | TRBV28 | TGTGCCAGCAATGAAGGATACACTGAAGCTTTCTTT | CASNEGYTEAFF
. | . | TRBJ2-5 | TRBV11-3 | TGTGCCAGCAGCTTAGGTAGAGGTGTGGAGACCCAGTACTTC | CASSLGRGVETQYF
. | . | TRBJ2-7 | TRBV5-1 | TGCGCCAGCAGCTTGGAGTACGAGCAGTACTTC | CASSLEYEQYF
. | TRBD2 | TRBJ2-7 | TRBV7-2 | TGTGCCAGCAGCTCCAGGAGCGGGGTATCCTACGAGCAGTACTTC | CASSSRSGVSYEQYF